This T cell receptor (beta chain) was observed in a study of T cell responses to AZD1222 COVID-19 vaccine. Clones were read by immunoSEQ multiplex PCR, and TCRdb kept only the in-frame ones, dropping some. The sample has some 180,000 clones, roughly nine tenths seen once. From germline, CDR1 is LNHDA and CDR2 SQIVND (reference sequence). V dropped 6 bases and J dropped 7 bases, with 19 bases sitting between them. The CDR3 totals 15 residues. The chain recombines TRBV19 with TRBJ2-1; no clear D gene. The TCR originated in an adult who received the AZD1222 COVID-19 vaccine. The sample consisted of peripheral blood, taken 28 days after the second AZD1222 dose. The CDR3 sequence: CASRLRLSPGNEQFF. The CDR3 nucleotides read TGTGCCAGTAGGCTAAGACTGAGCCCCGGGAATGAGCAGTTCTTC. Combining the CDR3 with reference TRBV19 and TRBJ2-1 gives the whole variable domain DGGITQSPKYLFRKEGQNVTLSCEQNLNHDAMYWYRQDPGQGLRLIYYSQIVNDFQKGDIAEGYSVSREKKESFPLTVTSAQKNPTAFYLCASRLRLSPGNEQFFGPGTRLTVL.